This T cell receptor (beta chain) came from a study of blood T cell repertoires in COVID-19. Trimming removed 3 bases from V and 7 bases from J; junction bases left unmatched: 9. This CDR3 has 15 residues. Per germline, CDR1 SGHDT and CDR2 YYEEEE. Authors' analysis steps: The assay estimated nucleated cells by amplifying reference gene primers. Only in-frame clones appear in the TCRdb table, and some are missing; sequencing was by immunoSEQ multiplex PCR. V, J and clone size are taken as reported in that table, and D and trimming were inferred from the DNA itself. In the table there are 150,000 to 200,000 clones, around 84% of which are singletons. This clone was detected a few times.

The rearrangement uses TRBV5-6 and TRBJ1-4; TRBD1 aligns across 7 bases. The clonotype originates from a man aged 50 to 59 with active or convalescent COVID-19. The specimen was peripheral blood. The CDR3 reads CASSYSTGRFEKLFF. The CDR3 DNA sequence: TGTGCCAGCAGCTACTCGACAGGGAGGTTTGAAAAACTGTTTTTT. The variable domain in full, with the rest retrieved from reference TRBV5-6 and TRBJ1-4, is DAGVTQSPTHLIKTRGQQVTLRCSPKSGHDTVSWYQQALGQGPQFIFQYYEEEERQRGNFPDRFSGHQFPNYSSELNVNALLLGDSALYLCASSYSTGRFEKLFFGSGTQLSVL.